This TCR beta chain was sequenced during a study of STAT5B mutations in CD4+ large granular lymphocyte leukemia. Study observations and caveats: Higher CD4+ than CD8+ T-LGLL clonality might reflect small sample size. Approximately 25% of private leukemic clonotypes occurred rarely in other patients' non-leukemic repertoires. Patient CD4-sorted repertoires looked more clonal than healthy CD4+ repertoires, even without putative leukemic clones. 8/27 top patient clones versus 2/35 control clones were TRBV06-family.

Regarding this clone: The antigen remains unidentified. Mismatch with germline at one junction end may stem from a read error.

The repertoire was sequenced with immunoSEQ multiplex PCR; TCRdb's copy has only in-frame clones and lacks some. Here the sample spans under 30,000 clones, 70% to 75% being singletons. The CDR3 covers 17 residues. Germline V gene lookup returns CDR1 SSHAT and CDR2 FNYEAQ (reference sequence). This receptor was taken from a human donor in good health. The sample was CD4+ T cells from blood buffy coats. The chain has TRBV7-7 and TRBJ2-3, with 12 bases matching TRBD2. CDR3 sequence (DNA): TGTGCTAGCAGCTTAAGGCTAGCGGGAGGGCCTGGAGATACGCAGTATTTT. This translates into CASSLRLAGGPGDTQYF.